Following are 18 T cell receptor beta chains from one sample sequenced in a study of Ad26.COV2.S vaccination and SARS-CoV-2 variants. Regarding treatment: around 19 received Ad26.COV2.S at low or high dose, single or two shots; 5 received placebo; per-sample allocation not given. Each sample was drawn 63 days after the first injection (of vaccine or placebo). Clones were sequenced by immunoSEQ multiplex PCR, and TCRdb holds only the in-frame ones, with some missing. The sample holds hundreds of thousands of clones; about 88% are singletons and the top ten take approximately 2.5%. The source was peripheral blood, collected in a trial of Ad26.COV2.S vaccine versus placebo. Receptors originate from a person between 18 and 65 years old who received the Ad26.COV2.S COVID-19 vaccine or a placebo.

The CDR3 region has the DNA TGTGCCAGTAGTATAGGAGGTAGCGTGGGCACAGATACGCAGTATTTT. Its translation: CASSIGGSVGTDTQYF. This chain uses TRBV19 with TRBJ2-3, with TRBD2 as a possible D gene (5 bases). V gave up 1 base and J gave up 1 base, with 12 bases separating them. CDR1 and CDR2 from the germline V gene are LNHDA and SQIVND (reference sequence). The CDR3 covers 16 residues.

This chain uses TRBV19 with TRBJ2-5; TRBD1 aligns across 7 bases. CDR1 is LNHDA and CDR2 is SQIVND in the germline V gene (reference sequence). With 5 bases clipped from V and 5 bases from J, the junction kept 11 bases outside the gene matches. CDR3 length: 15 amino acids. CDR3 sequence: CASSRSGGYWETQYF. CDR3 DNA: TGTGCCAGTAGTCGGTCAGGGGGATATTGGGAGACCCAGTACTTC.

This clone came up once. The rearrangement links TRBV7-2 to TRBJ1-3; maybe TRBD1 (6 bases). Germline lookup yields CDR1 SGHTA and CDR2 FQGNSA. This CDR3 is 15 amino acids long. Trimming pared 5 bases from V and 0 bases from J, leaving 11 bases between. CDR3 in DNA: TGTGCCAGCAGCCCAGGGGTATCCTCTGGAAACACCATATATTTT. Translating gives CASSPGVSSGNTIYF.

This clone was counted a few times. The chain joins TRBV6-5 to TRBJ1-4; D is uncertain. Germline V CDR1 and CDR2: MNHEY, SVGAGI. The CDR3 contains 15 residues. The V end lost 6 bases, the J end lost 5 bases, and 16 bases lay between the germline ends. The CDR3: CASSSYFAANEKLFF. The CDR3 region has the DNA TGTGCCAGCAGCAGCTACTTTGCCGCGAATGAAAAACTGTTTTTT.

The table lists this clone with a few counts. V is TRBV9 and J is TRBJ2-7, with D uncertain. V was cut by 1 base and J by 7 bases, with 12 bases left in between. Germline V gene data show CDR1 as SGDLS and CDR2 as YYNGEE. This CDR3 comprises 13 residues. This CDR3 is CASSVRPVGEQYF. Here the CDR3 DNA reads TGTGCCAGCAGCGTACGGCCGGTGGGAGAGCAGTACTTC. Complete variable domain (other parts from reference TRBV9 and TRBJ2-7): DSGVTQTPKHLITATGQRVTLRCSPRSGDLSVYWYQQSLDQGLQFLIQYYNGEERAKGNILERFSAQQFPDLHSELNLSSLELGDSALYFCASSVRPVGEQYFGPGTRLTVT.

In the case of this clone: In the same sample, other DNA sequences code for this CDR3. CDR3 sequence: CSASGQNQPQHF. CDR3 in DNA: TGCAGTGCTAGTGGACAGAATCAGCCCCAGCATTTT. The V and J genes are TRBV20-1 and TRBJ1-5, with a tentative D call TRBD1 (6 bases). This CDR3 region has 12 residues. V was clipped by 3 bases and J by 4 bases, with 7 bases between them. CDR1 is DFQATT, CDR2 SNEGSKA, per germline (reference sequence).

This chain connects TRBV19 to TRBJ2-2; perhaps TRBD1 as D (5 bases). This CDR3 comprises 16 residues. Per germline, CDR1 LNHDA and CDR2 SQIVND (reference sequence). Trimming pared 7 bases from V and 1 base from J, leaving 16 bases between. The CDR3 protein is CASTLLGQGNTGELFF. The CDR3 DNA is TGTGCCAGTACCCTATTGGGGCAGGGGAACACCGGGGAGCTGTTTTTT.

This chain joins TRBV6-5 and TRBJ2-3; D assignment may be TRBD1 or TRBD2 (6 bases each). V lost 6 bases and J lost 3, with 16 bases in between. Germline CDR1 reads MNHEY; CDR2 reads SVGAGI. The length of the CDR3 is 15 residues. The CDR3 DNA follows: TGTGCCAGCAGCGCACAGGGTCGGGAGACAGATACGCAGTATTTT. This sequence encodes CASSAQGRETDTQYF.

The rearrangement uses TRBV6-5 and TRBJ1-1; D not resolved. V dropped 6 bases and J dropped 11 bases, with 19 bases sitting between them. Per the germline V gene, CDR1 is MNHEY and CDR2 is SVGAGI. The CDR3 sequence is 13 residues long. In DNA, the CDR3 is TGTGCCAGCAGCTCCCGACGGGGATGGGAGGCTTTCTTT. Protein: CASSSRRGWEAFF.

The CDR3 loop reads CASSFLGTVGTGELFF. The DNA for the CDR3 is TGTGCCAGCAGCTTCCTAGGTACAGTGGGCACCGGGGAGCTGTTTTTT. The genes are TRBV7-2 and TRBJ2-2; D gene ambiguous. The germline CDR1 and CDR2 sequences are SGHTA and FQGNSA. V gave up 3 bases and J gave up 4 bases, with 15 bases separating them. This CDR3 has 16 amino acids.

The V and J genes are TRBV27 and TRBJ2-4, with a weak D call TRBD1 (5 bases). Germline V gene lookup returns CDR1 MNHEY and CDR2 SMNVEV (reference sequence). V dropped 4 bases and J dropped 0 bases, with 10 bases sitting between them. The CDR3 consists of 15 residues. The CDR3 nucleotides are TGTGCCAGCAGTTCACAGGCACTAGCCAAAAACATTCAGTACTTC. This sequence encodes CASSSQALAKNIQYF.

The chain recombines TRBV15 with TRBJ1-4; possibly TRBD1 for D (6 bases). Per the germline V gene, CDR1 is LNHNV and CDR2 is YYDKDF (reference sequence). V was trimmed by 1 base and J by 8 bases, leaving 11 bases between them. The CDR3 runs 14 residues. This CDR3 is CATSRVEQGEKLFF. CDR3 DNA: TGTGCCACCAGCAGAGTGGAACAGGGAGAAAAACTGTTTTTT.

The genes are TRBV19 and TRBJ2-1, with D maybe TRBD2 (6 bases). Looked up from germline, CDR1 is LNHDA and CDR2 is SQIVND (reference sequence). V was pared by 6 bases and J by 8 bases, with 17 bases between. CDR3 length equals 14 residues. CDR3 region: CASRWSTGVDEQFF. DNA of the CDR3: TGTGCCAGTAGGTGGTCGACGGGGGTGGATGAGCAGTTCTTC.

The V gene is TRBV6-1, the J gene TRBJ2-7; 13 bases fit TRBD2. Trimming at V came to 4 bases and at J to 2 bases, leaving 8 bases not matched to a gene. Germline CDR1 reads MNHNS; CDR2 reads SASEGT. The CDR3 extends over 17 amino acids. CDR3 in amino acids: CASSVFTSGRAPYEQYV. CDR3 bases: TGTGCCAGCAGTGTTTTTACTAGCGGGAGGGCGCCCTACGAGCAGTACGTC.

The chain links TRBV5-5 to TRBJ1-5; D gene unclear. V was clipped by 4 bases and J by 7 bases, with 18 bases between them. Looked up from germline, CDR1 is SGHKS and CDR2 is YYEKEE (reference sequence). The CDR3 sequence is 15 residues long. The CDR3 bases are TGTGCCAGCAGCCCGGAGCCGGGAGGACGACAGCCCCAGCATTTT. Protein: CASSPEPGGRQPQHF. Filled out from reference TRBV5-5 and TRBJ1-5, the complete variable domain reads DAGVTQSPTHLIKTRGQQVTLRCSPISGHKSVSWYQQVLGQGPQFIFQYYEKEERGRGNFPDRFSARQFPNYSSELNVNALLLGDSALYLCASSPEPGGRQPQHFGDGTRLSIL.

The table lists this clone with a count of one. The chain links TRBV19 to TRBJ2-1; D remains ambiguous. The germline gives CDR1 LNHDA, CDR2 SQIVND (reference sequence). V was pared by 9 bases and J by 0 bases, with 18 bases between. CDR3 size: 16 residues. The CDR3: CASEGLGSLSYNEQFF. Written as DNA, the CDR3 is TGTGCCAGCGAAGGGCTAGGGTCTCTCTCCTACAATGAGCAGTTCTTC.

This clone was recorded only once. This chain uses TRBV18 with TRBJ2-3; 11 nucleotides line up with TRBD2. Looked up from germline, CDR1 is KGHSH and CDR2 is LQKENI. V lost 5 bases and J lost 1; bases outside the gene matches: 8. This CDR3 comprises 17 residues. CDR3 nucleotide sequence: TGTGCCAGCTCATGGGGACTAGCGGAGTGGGGCACAGATACGCAGTATTTT. Encoded protein: CASSWGLAEWGTDTQYF.

The rearrangement links TRBV6-5 to TRBJ2-7; a possible D gene is TRBD2 (6 bases). The CDR3 contains 15 residues. The V and J ends lost 6 bases and 4 bases respectively, with 19 bases between them. The germline CDR1 and CDR2 sequences are MNHEY and SVGAGI. Here the CDR3 DNA reads TGTGCCAGCAGGACCGGGACTGCACCTCCTTACGAGCAGTACTTC. Its translation: CASRTGTAPPYEQYF.